This T cell receptor beta chain was retrieved from a study of cytomegalovirus exposure and HLA in healthy donors. Study-wide background: Genetic ancestry analysis placed around 76% of the roughly 400 donors that were genotyped in the Caucasian-associated cluster.

This clone appeared a few times. Its cognate antigen is unknown. PCR used 60 Vbeta primers and 13 Jbeta primers. The data were produced by immunoSEQ multiplex PCR, yet TCRdb's version contains in-frame clones alone and is incomplete. The table includes approximately 150,000 clones, roughly 79% detected once. Overall study findings and caveats: With further analysis later on, most CMV-associated TCR beta chains appeared HLA-restricted.

Germline V gives CDR1 LNHDA, CDR2 SQIVND (reference sequence). The CDR3 contains 11 residues. The V and J ends lost 10 bases and 7 bases respectively, with 13 bases between them. This chain connects TRBV19 to TRBJ1-1; tentatively, D is TRBD1 (6 bases). This receptor was taken from a woman aged 45-65 years in good health and CMV-seronegative. The sample was PBMCs. Written as DNA, the CDR3 is TGTGCCATTCAACTAGGGGGTGAAGCTTTCTTT. This codes for CAIQLGGEAFF.